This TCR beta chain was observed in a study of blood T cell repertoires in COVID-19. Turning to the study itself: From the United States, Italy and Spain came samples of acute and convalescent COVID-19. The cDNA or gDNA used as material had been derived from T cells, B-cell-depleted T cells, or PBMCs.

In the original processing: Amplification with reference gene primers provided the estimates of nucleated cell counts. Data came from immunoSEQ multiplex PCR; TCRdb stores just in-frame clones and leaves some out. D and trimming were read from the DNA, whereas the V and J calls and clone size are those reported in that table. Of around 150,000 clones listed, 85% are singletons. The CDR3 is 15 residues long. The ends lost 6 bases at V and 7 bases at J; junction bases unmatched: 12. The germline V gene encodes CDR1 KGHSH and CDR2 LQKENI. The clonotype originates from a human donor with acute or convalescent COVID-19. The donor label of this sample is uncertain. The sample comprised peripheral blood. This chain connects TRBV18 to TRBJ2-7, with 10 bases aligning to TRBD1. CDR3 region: CASSPATGGAGEQYF. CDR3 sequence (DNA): TGTGCCAGCTCTCCGGCGACAGGGGGCGCGGGGGAGCAGTACTTC.